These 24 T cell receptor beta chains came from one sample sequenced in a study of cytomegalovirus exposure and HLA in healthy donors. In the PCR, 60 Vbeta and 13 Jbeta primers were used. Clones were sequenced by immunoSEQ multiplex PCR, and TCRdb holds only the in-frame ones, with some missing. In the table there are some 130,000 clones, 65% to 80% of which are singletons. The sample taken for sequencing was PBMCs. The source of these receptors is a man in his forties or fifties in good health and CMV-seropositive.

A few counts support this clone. The CDR3 protein is CASSLSRGHMNTEAFF. The DNA for the CDR3 is TGTGCCAGCAGTTTAAGCAGGGGGCATATGAACACTGAAGCTTTCTTT. This chain uses TRBV28 with TRBJ1-1; 8 bases line up with TRBD1. V shed 2 bases and J 0 bases; nucleotides not matched to a gene: 5. Germline V lookup: CDR1 MDHEN, CDR2 SYDVKM. The CDR3 is made up of 16 amino acids.

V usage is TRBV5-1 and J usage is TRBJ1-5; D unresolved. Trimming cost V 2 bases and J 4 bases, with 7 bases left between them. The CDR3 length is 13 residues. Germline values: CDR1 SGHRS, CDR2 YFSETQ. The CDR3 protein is CASSLRGNQPQHF. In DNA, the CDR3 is TGCGCCAGCAGCTTAAGAGGAAATCAGCCCCAGCATTTT. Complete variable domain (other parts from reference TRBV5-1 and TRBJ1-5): KAGVTQTPRYLIKTRGQQVTLSCSPISGHRSVSWYQQTPGQGLQFLFEYFSETQRNKGNFPGRFSGRQFSNSRSEMNVSTLELGDSALYLCASSLRGNQPQHFGDGTRLSIL.

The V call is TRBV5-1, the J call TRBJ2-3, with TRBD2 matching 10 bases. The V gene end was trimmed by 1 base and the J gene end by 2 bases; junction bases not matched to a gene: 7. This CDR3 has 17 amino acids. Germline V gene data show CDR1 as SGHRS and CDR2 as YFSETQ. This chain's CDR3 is CASSLSGSGRATDTQYF. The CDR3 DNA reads TGCGCCAGCAGCTTGTCCGGGAGCGGGAGGGCCACAGATACGCAGTATTTT.

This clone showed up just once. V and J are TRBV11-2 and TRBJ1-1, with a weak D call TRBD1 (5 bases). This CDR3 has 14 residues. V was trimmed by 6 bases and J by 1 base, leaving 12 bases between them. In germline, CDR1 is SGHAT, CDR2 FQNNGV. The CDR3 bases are TGTGCCAGCAGGCTGTTGCAGGGGAACACTGAAGCTTTCTTT. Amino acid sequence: CASRLLQGNTEAFF. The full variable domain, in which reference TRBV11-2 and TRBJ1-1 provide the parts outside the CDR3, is EAGVAQSPRYKIIEKRQSVAFWCNPISGHATLYWYQQILGQGPKLLIQFQNNGVVDDSQLPKDRFSAERLKGVDSTLKIQPAKLEDSAVYLCASRLLQGNTEAFFGQGTRLTVV.

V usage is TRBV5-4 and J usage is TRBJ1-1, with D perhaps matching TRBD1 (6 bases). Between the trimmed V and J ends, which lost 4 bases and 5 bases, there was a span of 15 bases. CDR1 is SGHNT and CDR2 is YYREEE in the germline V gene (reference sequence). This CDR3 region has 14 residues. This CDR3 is CASSPRGTKTEAFF. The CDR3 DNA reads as TGTGCCAGCAGCCCGAGGGGGACAAAAACTGAAGCTTTCTTT. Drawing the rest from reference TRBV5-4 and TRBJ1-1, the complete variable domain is ETGVTQSPTHLIKTRGQQVTLRCSSQSGHNTVSWYQQALGQGPQFIFQYYREEENGRGNFPPRFSGLQFPNYSSELNVNALELDDSALYLCASSPRGTKTEAFFGQGTRLTVV.

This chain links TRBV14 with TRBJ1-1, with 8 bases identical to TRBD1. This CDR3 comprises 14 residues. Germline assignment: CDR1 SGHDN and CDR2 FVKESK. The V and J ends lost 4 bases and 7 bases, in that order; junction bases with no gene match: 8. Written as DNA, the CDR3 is TGTGCCAGCAGCCTAGTCCCGGGACAGGTTGAAGCTTTCTTT. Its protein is CASSLVPGQVEAFF.

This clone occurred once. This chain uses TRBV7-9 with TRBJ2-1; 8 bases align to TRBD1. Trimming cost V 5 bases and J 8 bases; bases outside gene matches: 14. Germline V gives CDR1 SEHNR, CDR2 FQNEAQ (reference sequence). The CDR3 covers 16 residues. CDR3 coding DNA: TGTGCCAGCAGCCTGGCCCGACAGGGGCGGATGGATGAGCAGTTCTTC. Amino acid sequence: CASSLARQGRMDEQFF.

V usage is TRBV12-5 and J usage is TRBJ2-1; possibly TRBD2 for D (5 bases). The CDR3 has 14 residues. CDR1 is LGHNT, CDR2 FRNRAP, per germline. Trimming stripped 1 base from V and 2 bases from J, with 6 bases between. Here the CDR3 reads CASGLGGAYNEQFF. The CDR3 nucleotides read TGTGCTAGTGGTTTGGGGGGAGCCTACAATGAGCAGTTCTTC.

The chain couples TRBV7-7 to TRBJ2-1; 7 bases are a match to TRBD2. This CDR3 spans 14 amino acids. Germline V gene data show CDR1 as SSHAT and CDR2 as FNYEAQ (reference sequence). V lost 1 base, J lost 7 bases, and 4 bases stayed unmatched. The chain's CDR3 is CASSLDPSGNEQFF. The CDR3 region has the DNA TGTGCCAGCAGCTTAGATCCTAGCGGTAATGAGCAGTTCTTC. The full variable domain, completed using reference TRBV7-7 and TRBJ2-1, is GAGVSQSPRYKVTKRGQDVTLRCDPISSHATLYWYQQALGQGPEFLTYFNYEAQPDKSGLPSDRFSAERPEGSISTLTIQRTEQRDSAMYRCASSLDPSGNEQFFGPGTRLTVL.

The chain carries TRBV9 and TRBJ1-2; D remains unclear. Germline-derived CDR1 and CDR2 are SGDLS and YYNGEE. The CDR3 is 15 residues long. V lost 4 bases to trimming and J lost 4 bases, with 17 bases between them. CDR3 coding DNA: TGTGCCAGCAGCCTTTCCGGGGAGCCGAGCTATGGCTACACCTTC. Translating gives CASSLSGEPSYGYTF.

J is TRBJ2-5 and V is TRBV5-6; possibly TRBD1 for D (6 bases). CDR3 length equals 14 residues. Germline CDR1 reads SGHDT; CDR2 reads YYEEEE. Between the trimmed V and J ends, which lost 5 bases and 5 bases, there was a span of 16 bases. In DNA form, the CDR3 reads TGTGCCAGCAGTTCGGGACACCCGGGGGAGACCCAGTACTTC. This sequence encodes CASSSGHPGETQYF.

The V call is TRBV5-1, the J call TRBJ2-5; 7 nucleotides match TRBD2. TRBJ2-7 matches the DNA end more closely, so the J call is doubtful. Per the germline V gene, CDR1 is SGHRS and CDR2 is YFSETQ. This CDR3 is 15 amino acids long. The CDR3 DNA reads TGCGCCAGCAGCTTGAGGCGGGAGAGCCCCTACGAGCAGTACTTC. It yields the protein CASSLRRESPYEQYF.

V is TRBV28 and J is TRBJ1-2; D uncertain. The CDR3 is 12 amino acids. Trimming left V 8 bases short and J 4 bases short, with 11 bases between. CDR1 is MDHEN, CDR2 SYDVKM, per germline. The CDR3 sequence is CASVDGIYGYTF. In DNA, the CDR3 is TGTGCCAGCGTCGACGGGATCTATGGCTACACCTTC.

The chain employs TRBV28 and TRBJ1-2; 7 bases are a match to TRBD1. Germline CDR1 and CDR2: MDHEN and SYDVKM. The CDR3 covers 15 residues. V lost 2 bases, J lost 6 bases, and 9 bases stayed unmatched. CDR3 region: CASSLAGTEYNGYTF. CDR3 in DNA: TGTGCCAGCAGTTTAGCCGGGACAGAGTATAATGGCTACACCTTC.

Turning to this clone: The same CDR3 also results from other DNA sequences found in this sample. The CDR3 protein is CASSQGAGGPYEQYF. The DNA for the CDR3 is TGCGCCAGCAGCCAAGGCGCGGGAGGGCCCTACGAGCAGTACTTC. The rearrangement uses TRBV4-1 and TRBJ2-7, with 9 bases lining up with TRBD2. The V and J ends lost 1 base and 2 bases, in that order; junction bases with no gene match: 3. This CDR3 has 15 amino acids. Germline CDR1 MGHRA, CDR2 YSYEKL.

The CDR3 nucleotides read TGTGCCAGCAGTTACTCTGAAGGGGTTGGAAACACCATATATTTT. Translating gives CASSYSEGVGNTIYF. This chain joins TRBV6-5 and TRBJ1-3; D possibly corresponds to TRBD1 (5 bases). The CDR3 sequence is 15 residues long. Between the trimmed V and J ends, which lost 0 bases and 3 bases, there was a span of 9 bases. Germline V gives CDR1 MNHEY, CDR2 SVGAGI.

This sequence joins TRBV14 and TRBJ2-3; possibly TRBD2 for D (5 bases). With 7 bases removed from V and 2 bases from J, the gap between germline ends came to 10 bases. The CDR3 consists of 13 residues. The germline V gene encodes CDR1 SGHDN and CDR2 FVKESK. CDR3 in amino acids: CASTRGYTDTQYF. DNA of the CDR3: TGTGCCAGCACCCGGGGATACACAGATACGCAGTATTTT.

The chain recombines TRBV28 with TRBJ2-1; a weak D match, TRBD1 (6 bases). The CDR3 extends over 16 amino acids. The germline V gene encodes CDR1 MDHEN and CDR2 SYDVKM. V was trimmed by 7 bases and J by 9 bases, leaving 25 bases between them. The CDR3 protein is CASTQAGEPKGLEQFF. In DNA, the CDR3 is TGTGCCAGCACCCAAGCAGGGGAGCCCAAGGGTCTTGAGCAGTTCTTC.

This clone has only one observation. The CDR3 DNA sequence: TGTGCCAGTAGTATAGGGGACTCCTCGAGCTCACCCCTCCACTTT. The encoded protein is CASSIGDSSSSPLHF. The chain combines TRBV19 with TRBJ1-6; perhaps TRBD1 as D (5 bases). The CDR3 runs 15 residues. Trimming stripped 1 base from V and 10 bases from J, with 14 bases between. Germline loops: CDR1 LNHDA, CDR2 SQIVND (reference sequence).

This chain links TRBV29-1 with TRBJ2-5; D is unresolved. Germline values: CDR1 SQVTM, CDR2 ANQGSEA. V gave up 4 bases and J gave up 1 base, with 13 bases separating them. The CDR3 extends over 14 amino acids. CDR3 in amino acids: CSVGGRLIQETQYF. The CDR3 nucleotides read TGCAGCGTTGGCGGAAGATTAATCCAAGAGACCCAGTACTTC.

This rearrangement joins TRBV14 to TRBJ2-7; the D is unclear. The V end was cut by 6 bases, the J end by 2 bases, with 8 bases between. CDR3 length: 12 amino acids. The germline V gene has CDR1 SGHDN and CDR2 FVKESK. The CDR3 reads CASSLTAYEQYF. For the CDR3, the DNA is TGTGCCAGCAGTCTCACAGCCTACGAGCAGTACTTC.

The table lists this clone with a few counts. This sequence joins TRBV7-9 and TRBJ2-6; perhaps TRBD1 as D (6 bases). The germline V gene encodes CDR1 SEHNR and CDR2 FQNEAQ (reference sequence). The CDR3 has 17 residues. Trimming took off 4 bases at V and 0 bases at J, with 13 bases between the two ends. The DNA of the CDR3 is TGTGCCAGCAGCTCTCGGGACATCGCCTCTGGGGCCAACGTCCTGACTTTC. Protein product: CASSSRDIASGANVLTF.

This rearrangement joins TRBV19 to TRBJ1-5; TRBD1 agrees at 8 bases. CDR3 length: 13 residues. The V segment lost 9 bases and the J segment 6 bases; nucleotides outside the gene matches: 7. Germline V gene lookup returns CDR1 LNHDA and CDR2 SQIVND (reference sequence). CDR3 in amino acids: CAREGRGLQPQHF. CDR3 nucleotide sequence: TGTGCCAGGGAGGGCAGGGGGCTTCAGCCCCAGCATTTT.

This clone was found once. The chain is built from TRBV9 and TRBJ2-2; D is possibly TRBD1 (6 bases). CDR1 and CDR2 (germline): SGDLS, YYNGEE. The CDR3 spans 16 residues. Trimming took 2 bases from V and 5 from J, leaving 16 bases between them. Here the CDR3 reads CASSVWTDLPTGELFF. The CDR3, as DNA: TGTGCCAGCAGCGTTTGGACAGACCTCCCGACCGGGGAGCTGTTTTTT.